Listed here is a single TCR beta chain. Study processing details: Researchers report that nucleated cell counts were estimated from reference gene primer amplification. TCRdb's table, derived via immunoSEQ multiplex PCR, lists solely in-frame clones and lacks some. That table is the source of V, J and clone size, and D and trimming were worked out from the DNA. The sample consists of about 160,000 clones, over 65% of them appearing once. The data are from a study of blood T cell repertoires in COVID-19. About the research overall: Italy, Spain and the United States were the sources of the convalescent and acute COVID-19 samples. The analysed material was cDNA or gDNA that came from T cells, B-cell-depleted T cells, or PBMCs.

Input material: peripheral blood. The sequence was obtained from a man between 65 and 79 years old with acute or convalescent COVID-19.

The CDR3 loop reads CASSNGENTEAFF. The CDR3 DNA reads as TGCGCCAGCAGCAACGGAGAGAACACTGAAGCTTTCTTT. The rearrangement links TRBV5-1 to TRBJ1-1; D unresolved. The CDR3 is made up of 13 amino acids. Trimming removed 4 bases at V and 1 base at J, with 8 bases between. Germline CDR1 reads SGHRS; CDR2 reads YFSETQ. The whole variable domain, remainder taken from reference TRBV5-1 and TRBJ1-1, is KAGVTQTPRYLIKTRGQQVTLSCSPISGHRSVSWYQQTPGQGLQFLFEYFSETQRNKGNFPGRFSGRQFSNSRSEMNVSTLELGDSALYLCASSNGENTEAFFGQGTRLTVV.